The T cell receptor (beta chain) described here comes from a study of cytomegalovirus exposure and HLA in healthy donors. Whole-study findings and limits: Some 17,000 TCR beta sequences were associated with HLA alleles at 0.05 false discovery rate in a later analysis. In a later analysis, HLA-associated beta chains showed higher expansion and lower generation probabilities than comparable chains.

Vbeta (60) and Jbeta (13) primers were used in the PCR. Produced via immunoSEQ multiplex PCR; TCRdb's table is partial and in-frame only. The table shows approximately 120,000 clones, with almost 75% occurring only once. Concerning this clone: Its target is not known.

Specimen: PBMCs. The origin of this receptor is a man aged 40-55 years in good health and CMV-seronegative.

The CDR3 protein is CASSPTGQINEKLFF. The DNA for the CDR3 is TGCGCCAGCAGCCCTACGGGACAGATAAATGAAAAACTGTTTTTT. This chain joins TRBV4-3 and TRBJ1-4; 7 positions agree with TRBD1. Germline assignment: CDR1 LGHNA and CDR2 YSLEER. V dropped 4 bases and J dropped 5; count of bases not matched to a gene: 7. The CDR3 spans 15 residues.